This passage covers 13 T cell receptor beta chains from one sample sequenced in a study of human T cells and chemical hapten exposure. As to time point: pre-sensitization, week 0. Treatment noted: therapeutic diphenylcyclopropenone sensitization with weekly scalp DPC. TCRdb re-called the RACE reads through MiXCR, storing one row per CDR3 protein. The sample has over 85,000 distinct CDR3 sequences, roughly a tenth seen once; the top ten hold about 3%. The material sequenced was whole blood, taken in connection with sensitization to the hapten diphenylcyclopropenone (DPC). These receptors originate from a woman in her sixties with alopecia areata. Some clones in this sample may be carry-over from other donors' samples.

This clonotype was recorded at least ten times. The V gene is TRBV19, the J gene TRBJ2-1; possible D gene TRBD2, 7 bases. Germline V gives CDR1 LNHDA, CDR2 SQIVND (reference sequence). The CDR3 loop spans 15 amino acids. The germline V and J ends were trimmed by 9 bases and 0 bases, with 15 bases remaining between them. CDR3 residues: CASREAGASYNEQFF. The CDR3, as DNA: TGTGCCAGCCGCGAGGCGGGGGCCTCCTACAATGAGCAGTTCTTC.

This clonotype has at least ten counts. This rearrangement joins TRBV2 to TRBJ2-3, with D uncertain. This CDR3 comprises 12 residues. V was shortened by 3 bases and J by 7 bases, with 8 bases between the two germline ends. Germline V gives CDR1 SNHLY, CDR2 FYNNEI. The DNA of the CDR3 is TGTGCCAGCAGTGAGGGGTTGAATACGCAGTATTTT. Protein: CASSEGLNTQYF.

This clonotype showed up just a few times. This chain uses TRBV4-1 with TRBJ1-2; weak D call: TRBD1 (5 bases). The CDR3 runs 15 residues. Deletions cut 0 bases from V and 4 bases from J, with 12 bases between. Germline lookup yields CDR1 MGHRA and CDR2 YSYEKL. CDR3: CASSQESQDGYGYTF. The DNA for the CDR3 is TGCGCCAGCAGCCAAGAATCACAGGACGGCTATGGCTACACCTTC.

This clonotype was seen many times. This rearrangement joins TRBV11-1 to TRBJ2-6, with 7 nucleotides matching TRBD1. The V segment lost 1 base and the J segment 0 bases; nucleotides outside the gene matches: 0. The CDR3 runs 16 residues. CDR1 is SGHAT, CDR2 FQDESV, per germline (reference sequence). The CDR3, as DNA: TGTGCCAGCAGCTTAGGGGACAGCTCTGGGGCCAACGTCCTGACTTTC. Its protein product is CASSLGDSSGANVLTF.

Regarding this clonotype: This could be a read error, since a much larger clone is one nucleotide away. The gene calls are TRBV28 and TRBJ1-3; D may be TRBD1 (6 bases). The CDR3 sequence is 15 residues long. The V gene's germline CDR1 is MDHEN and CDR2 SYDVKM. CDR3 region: CANSWGGRAGNTIYF. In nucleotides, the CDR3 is TGTGCCAACAGTTGGGGGGGGCGGGCTGGAAACACCATATATTTT.

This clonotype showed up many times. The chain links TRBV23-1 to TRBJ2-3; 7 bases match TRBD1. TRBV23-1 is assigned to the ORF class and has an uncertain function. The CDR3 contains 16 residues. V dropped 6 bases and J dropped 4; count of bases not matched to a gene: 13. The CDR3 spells CASRTATGRLADTQYF. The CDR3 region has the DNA TGCGCCAGCAGAACTGCGACAGGGAGACTCGCAGATACGCAGTATTTT.

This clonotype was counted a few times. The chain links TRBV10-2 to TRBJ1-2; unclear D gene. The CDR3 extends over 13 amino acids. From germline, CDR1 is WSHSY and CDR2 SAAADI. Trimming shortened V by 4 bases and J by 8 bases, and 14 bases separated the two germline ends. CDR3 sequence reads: CASSAQTIGGYTF. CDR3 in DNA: TGCGCCAGCAGTGCGCAGACCATAGGGGGCTACACCTTC.

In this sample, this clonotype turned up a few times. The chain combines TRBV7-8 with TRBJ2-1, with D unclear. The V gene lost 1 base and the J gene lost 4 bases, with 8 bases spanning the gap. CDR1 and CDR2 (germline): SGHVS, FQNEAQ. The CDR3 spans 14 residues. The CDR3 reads CASSLDIGYNEQFF. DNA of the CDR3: TGTGCCAGCAGCTTAGATATAGGATACAATGAGCAGTTCTTC.

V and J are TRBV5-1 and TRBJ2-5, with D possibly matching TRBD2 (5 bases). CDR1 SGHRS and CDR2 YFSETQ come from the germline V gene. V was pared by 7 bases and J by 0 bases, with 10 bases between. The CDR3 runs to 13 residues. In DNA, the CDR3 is TGCGCCAGCTCCGGGGAGTACCAAGAGACCCAGTACTTC. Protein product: CASSGEYQETQYF.

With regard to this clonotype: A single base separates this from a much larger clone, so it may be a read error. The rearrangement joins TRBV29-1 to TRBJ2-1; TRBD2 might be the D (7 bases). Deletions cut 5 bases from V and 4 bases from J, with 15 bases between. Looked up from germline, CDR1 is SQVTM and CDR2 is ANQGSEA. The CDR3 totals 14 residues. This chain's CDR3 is CSVHNGGHYNEQFF. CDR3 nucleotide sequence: TGCAGCGTTCATAACGGGGGGCATTACAATGAGCAGTTCTTC.

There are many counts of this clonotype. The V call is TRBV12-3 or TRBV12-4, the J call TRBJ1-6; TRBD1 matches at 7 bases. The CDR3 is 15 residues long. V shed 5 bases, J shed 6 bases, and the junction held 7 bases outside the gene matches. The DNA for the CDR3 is TGTGCCAGCAGTCGCGGAGGGACAGTTAATTCACCCCTCCACTTT. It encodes CASSRGGTVNSPLHF.

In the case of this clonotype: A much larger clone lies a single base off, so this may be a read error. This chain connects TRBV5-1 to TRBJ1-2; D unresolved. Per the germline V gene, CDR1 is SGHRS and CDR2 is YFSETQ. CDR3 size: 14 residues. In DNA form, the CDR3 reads TGCGTCAGCAGCTTGACGGCAGCTAACTATGGCTACACCTTC. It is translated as CVSSLTAANYGYTF.

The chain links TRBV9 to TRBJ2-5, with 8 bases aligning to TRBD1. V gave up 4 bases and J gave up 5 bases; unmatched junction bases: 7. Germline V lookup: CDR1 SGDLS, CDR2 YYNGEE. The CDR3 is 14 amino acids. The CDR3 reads CASSPRTGKETQYF. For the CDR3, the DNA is TGTGCCAGCAGCCCTCGGACAGGGAAGGAGACCCAGTACTTC.